This T cell receptor (beta chain) is from a study of blood T cells in healthy people across ages. Through a sample-barcoded 5' primer and a J-beta primer mix, a second PCR was run for about 7 to 12 cycles. In TCRdb, the 5' RACE reads were re-called with MiXCR into one record per CDR3 protein. In the table there are approximately 830,000 distinct CDR3 sequences, approximately 67% of which are singletons. Trimming took 0 bases from V and 0 from J; bases not matched to a gene: 4. Per the germline V gene, CDR1 is SGDLS and CDR2 is YYNGEE. This CDR3 is 17 amino acids long. The sequencing sample was made of blood. The TCR was taken from a man aged 25 to 45 in good health. This rearrangement joins TRBV9 to TRBJ2-3; TRBD2 matches 10 bases. The CDR3 nucleotides are TGTGCCAGCAGCGTAGGACTAGCGGGTCCTAGCACAGATACGCAGTATTTT. Residues: CASSVGLAGPSTDTQYF.